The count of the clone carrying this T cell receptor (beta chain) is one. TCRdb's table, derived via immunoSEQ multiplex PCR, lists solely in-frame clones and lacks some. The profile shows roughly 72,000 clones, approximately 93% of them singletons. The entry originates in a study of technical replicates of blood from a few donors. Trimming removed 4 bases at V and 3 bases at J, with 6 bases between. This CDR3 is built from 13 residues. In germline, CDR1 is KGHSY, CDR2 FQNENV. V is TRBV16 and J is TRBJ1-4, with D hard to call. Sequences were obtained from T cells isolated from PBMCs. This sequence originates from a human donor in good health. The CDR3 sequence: CASSPLANEKLFF. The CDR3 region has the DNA TGTGCCAGCAGCCCCCTCGCTAATGAAAAACTGTTTTTT.